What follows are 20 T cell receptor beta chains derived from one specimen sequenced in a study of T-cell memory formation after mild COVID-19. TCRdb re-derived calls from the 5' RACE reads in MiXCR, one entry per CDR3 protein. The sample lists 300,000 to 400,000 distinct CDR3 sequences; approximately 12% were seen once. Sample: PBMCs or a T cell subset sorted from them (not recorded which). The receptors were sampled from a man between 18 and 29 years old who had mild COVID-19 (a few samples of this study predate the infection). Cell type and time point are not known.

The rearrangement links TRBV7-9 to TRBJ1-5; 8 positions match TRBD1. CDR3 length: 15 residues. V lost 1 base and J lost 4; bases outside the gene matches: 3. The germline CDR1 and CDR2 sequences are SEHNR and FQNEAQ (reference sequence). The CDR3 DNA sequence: TGTGCCAGCAGCTTAGGGGACAGGAGAAATCAGCCCCAGCATTTT. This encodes CASSLGDRRNQPQHF.

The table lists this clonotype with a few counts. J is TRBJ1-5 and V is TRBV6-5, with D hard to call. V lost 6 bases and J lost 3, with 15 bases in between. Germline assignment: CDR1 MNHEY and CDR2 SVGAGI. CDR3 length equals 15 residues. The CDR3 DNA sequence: TGTGCCAGCAGCATGAAGGCGGAGATCAATCAGCCCCAGCATTTT. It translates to CASSMKAEINQPQHF.

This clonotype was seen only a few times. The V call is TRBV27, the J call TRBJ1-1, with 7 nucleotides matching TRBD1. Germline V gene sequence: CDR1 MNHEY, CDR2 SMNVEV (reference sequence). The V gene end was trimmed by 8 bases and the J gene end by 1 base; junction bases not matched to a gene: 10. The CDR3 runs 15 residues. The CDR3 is CASRATGAGNTEAFF. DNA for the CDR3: TGTGCCAGCCGGGCCACAGGGGCGGGGAACACTGAAGCTTTCTTT.

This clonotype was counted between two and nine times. The CDR3 coding sequence is TGTGCCAGCATCCTGGTCATTCGCACAGATACGCAGTATTTT. It encodes CASILVIRTDTQYF. This chain joins TRBV7-2 and TRBJ2-3, with D uncertain. V shed 7 bases and J shed 1 base, with 12 bases lying between them. Germline CDR1 SGHTA, CDR2 FQGNSA. This CDR3 spans 14 amino acids.

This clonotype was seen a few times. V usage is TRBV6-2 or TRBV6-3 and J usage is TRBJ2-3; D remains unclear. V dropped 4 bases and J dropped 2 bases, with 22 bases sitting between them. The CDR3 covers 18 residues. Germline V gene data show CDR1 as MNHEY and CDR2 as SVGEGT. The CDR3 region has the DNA TGTGCCAGCAGTTTACAAAGACGTTTGCTTGAGGACACAGATACGCAGTATTTT. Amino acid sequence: CASSLQRRLLEDTDTQYF.

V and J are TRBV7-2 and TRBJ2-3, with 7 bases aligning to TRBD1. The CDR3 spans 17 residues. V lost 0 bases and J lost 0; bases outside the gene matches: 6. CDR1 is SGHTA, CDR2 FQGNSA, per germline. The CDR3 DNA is TGTGCCAGCAGCTTAGCCTCGACAGGGTCCAGCACAGATACGCAGTATTTT. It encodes CASSLASTGSSTDTQYF.

The CDR3 DNA reads TGTGCCAGCAGCCTAAGGGGCAGGGAGGGAAGCAATCAGCCCCAGCATTTT. It encodes CASSLRGREGSNQPQHF. The chain uses TRBV7-2 and TRBJ1-5, with D possibly TRBD1 on 5 matching bases. The germline V and J ends were trimmed by 5 bases and 1 base, with 18 bases remaining between them. CDR3 size: 17 residues. From germline, CDR1 is SGHTA and CDR2 FQGNSA. Variable domain in full (rest from reference TRBV7-2 and TRBJ1-5): GAGVSQSPSNKVTEKGKDVELRCDPISGHTALYWYRQSLGQGLEFLIYFQGNSAPDKSGLPSDRFSAERTGGSVSTLTIQRTQQEDSAVYLCASSLRGREGSNQPQHFGDGTRLSIL.

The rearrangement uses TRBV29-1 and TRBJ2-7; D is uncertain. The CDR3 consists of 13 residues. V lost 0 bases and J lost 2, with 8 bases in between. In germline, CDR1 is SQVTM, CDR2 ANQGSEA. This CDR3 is CSVEDLLPYEQYV. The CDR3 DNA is TGCAGCGTTGAAGATCTACTACCCTACGAGCAGTACGTC.

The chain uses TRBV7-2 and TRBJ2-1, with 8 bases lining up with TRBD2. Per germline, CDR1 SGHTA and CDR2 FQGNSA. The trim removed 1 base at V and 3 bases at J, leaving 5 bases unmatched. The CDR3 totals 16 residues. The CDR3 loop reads CASSLVGLAGYNEQFF. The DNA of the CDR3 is TGTGCCAGCAGCTTAGTCGGTCTAGCGGGCTACAATGAGCAGTTCTTC.

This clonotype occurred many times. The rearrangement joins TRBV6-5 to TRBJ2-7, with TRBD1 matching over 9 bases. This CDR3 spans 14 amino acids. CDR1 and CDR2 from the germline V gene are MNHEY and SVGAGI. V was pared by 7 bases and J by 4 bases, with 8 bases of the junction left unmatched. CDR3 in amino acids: CASTDGDRVYEQYF. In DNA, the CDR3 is TGTGCCAGCACCGACGGGGACAGGGTGTACGAGCAGTACTTC.

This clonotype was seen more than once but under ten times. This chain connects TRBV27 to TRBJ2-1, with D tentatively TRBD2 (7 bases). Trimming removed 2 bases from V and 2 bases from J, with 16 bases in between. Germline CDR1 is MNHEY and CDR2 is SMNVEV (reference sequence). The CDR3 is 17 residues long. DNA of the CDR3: TGTGCCAGCAGTTTAACGATTAGGGGGGGTCCCTACAATGAGCAGTTCTTC. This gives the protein CASSLTIRGGPYNEQFF.

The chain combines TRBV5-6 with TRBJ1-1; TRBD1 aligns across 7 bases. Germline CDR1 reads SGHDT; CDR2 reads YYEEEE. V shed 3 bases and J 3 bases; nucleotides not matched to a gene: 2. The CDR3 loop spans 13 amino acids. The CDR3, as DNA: TGTGCCAGCAGCTCGGGACAGTACACTGAAGCTTTCTTT. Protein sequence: CASSSGQYTEAFF. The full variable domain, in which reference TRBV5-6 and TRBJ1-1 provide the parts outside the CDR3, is DAGVTQSPTHLIKTRGQQVTLRCSPKSGHDTVSWYQQALGQGPQFIFQYYEEEERQRGNFPDRFSGHQFPNYSSELNVNALLLGDSALYLCASSSGQYTEAFFGQGTRLTVV.

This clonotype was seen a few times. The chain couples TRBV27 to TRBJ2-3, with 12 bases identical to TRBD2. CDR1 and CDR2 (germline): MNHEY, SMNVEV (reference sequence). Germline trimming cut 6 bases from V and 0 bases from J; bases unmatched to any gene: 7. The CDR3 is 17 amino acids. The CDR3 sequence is CASSPITSGGSTDTQYF. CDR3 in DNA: TGTGCCAGCAGCCCTATTACTAGCGGGGGGAGCACAGATACGCAGTATTTT.

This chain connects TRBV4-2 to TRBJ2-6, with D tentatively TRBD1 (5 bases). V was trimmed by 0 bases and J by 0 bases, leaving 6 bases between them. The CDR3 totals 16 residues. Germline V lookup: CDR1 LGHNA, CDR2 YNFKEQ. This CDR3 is CASSQDQGSGANVLTF. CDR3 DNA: TGTGCCAGCAGCCAAGATCAGGGCTCTGGGGCCAACGTCCTGACTTTC.

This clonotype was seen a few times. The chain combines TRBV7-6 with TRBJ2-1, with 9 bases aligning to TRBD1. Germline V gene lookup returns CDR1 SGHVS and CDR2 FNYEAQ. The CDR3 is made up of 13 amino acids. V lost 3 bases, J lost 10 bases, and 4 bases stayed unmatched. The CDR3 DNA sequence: TGTGCCAGCAGCTTCAGGGGACAGGGCGAGCAGTTCTTC. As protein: CASSFRGQGEQFF. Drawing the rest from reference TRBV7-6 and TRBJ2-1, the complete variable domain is GAGVSQSPRYKVTKRGQDVALRCDPISGHVSLYWYRQALGQGPEFLTYFNYEAQQDKSGLPNDRFSAERPEGSISTLTIQRTEQRDSAMYRCASSFRGQGEQFFGPGTRLTVL.

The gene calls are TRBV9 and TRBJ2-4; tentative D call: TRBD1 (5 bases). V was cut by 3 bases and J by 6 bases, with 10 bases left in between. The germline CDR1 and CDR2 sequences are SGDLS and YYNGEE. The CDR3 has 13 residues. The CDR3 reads CASSGPQGNIQYF. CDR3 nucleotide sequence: TGTGCCAGCAGCGGCCCCCAGGGAAACATTCAGTACTTC. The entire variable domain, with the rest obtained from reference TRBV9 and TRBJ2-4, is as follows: DSGVTQTPKHLITATGQRVTLRCSPRSGDLSVYWYQQSLDQGLQFLIQYYNGEERAKGNILERFSAQQFPDLHSELNLSSLELGDSALYFCASSGPQGNIQYFGAGTRLSVL.

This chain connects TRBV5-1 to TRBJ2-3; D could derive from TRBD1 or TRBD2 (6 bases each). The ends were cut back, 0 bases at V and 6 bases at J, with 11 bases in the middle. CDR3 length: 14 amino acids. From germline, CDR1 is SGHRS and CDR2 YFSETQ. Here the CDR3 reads CASSLAGAQDTQYF. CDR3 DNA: TGCGCCAGCAGCTTGGCGGGGGCCCAGGATACGCAGTATTTT.

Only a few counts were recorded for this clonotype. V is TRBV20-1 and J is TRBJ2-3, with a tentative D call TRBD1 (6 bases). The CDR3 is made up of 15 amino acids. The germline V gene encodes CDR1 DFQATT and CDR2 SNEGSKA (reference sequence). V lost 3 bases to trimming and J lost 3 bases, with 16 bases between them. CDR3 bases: TGCAGTGCTAGGGACTTACCGGGACAAACAGATACGCAGTATTTT. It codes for CSARDLPGQTDTQYF.

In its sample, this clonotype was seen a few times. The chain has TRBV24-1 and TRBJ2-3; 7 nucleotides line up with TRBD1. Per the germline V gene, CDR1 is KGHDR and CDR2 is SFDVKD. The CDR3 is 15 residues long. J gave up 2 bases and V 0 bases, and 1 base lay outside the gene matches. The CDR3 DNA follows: TGTGCCACCAGTGATTTGGGACAGGACACAGATACGCAGTATTTT. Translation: CATSDLGQDTDTQYF.

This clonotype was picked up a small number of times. The CDR3 DNA is TGTGCCAGCATTGGGGGGGAGTACAATGAGCAGTTCTTC. Its protein is CASIGGEYNEQFF. This rearrangement joins TRBV28 to TRBJ2-1; 7 bases agree with TRBD2. V lost 7 bases and J lost 4; bases outside the gene matches: 4. The length of the CDR3 is 13 residues. The germline V gene has CDR1 MDHEN and CDR2 SYDVKM. Full variable domain (rest looked up from reference TRBV28 and TRBJ2-1): DVKVTQSSRYLVKRTGEKVFLECVQDMDHENMFWYRQDPGLGLRLIYFSYDVKMKEKGDIPEGYSVSREKKERFSLILESASTNQTSMYLCASIGGEYNEQFFGPGTRLTVL.